This T cell receptor (beta chain) was recovered during a study of shared clonotypes between healthy human individuals. Overall study findings and caveats: A few donors had about 5.1% of their naive CD4 clonotypes in common.

This clone was seen only once. Its antigen is unknown. Sequencing was performed with immunoSEQ multiplex PCR; in TCRdb, only in-frame clones are kept and a portion is missing. The top ten hold approximately 0.4% of the sample, which has more than 1,200,000 clones, approximately 98.5% seen once. This receptor was taken from a man aged 25 to 40 in good health. Sequenced input: naive CD4+ T cells sorted from blood. The subset: CD45RA+ positively selected.

The CDR3, as DNA: TGTGCCAGCAGTCCCAACCGAGGTATCGGGGAGCTGTTTTTT. It translates to CASSPNRGIGELFF. The chain employs TRBV28 and TRBJ2-2; D ambiguous. The CDR3 loop spans 14 amino acids. Germline CDR1 and CDR2: MDHEN and SYDVKM. V lost 5 bases, J lost 7 bases, and 14 bases lay in between.